The 32 T cell receptor beta chains reported below all come from one sample, sequenced in a study of cytomegalovirus exposure and HLA in healthy donors. With 60 Vbeta and 13 Jbeta primers, the PCR was carried out. Profiling relied on immunoSEQ multiplex PCR, and the TCRdb table lists in-frame clones only, not all of them. In the table there are 150,000 to 200,000 clones, around 78% of which are singletons. Sequencing used PBMCs. Receptor source: a woman between 40 and 55 years old in good health and CMV-seronegative.

The chain uses TRBV30 and TRBJ2-2; D is ambiguous. This CDR3 spans 10 amino acids. The germline gives CDR1 GTSNPN, CDR2 SVGIG (reference sequence). Trimming took off 2 bases at V and 8 bases at J, with 3 bases between the two ends. CDR3 nucleotide sequence: TGTGCCTGGAGTTCTGGGGAGCTGTTTTTT. Translated, it gives CAWSSGELFF.

The chain links TRBV18 to TRBJ2-1, with 9 bases that match TRBD1. The CDR3 is made up of 15 amino acids. Germline assignment: CDR1 KGHSH and CDR2 LQKENI. V trimming: 4 bases; J trimming: 4 bases; junction bases outside the gene matches: 5. CDR3 sequence (DNA): TGTGCCAGCTCACAGGGGACAGGGACATACAATGAGCAGTTCTTC. Protein: CASSQGTGTYNEQFF.

J is TRBJ2-2 and V is TRBV6-6; a weak D match, TRBD2 (5 bases). With 4 bases removed from V and 6 bases from J, the gap between germline ends came to 12 bases. Looked up from germline, CDR1 is MNHNY and CDR2 is SVGAGI (reference sequence). This CDR3 has 14 amino acids. The CDR3 nucleotides read TGTGCCAGCAGTTTAGTTCTCGGGGCCGGGGAGCTGTTTTTT. Protein sequence: CASSLVLGAGELFF.

This chain uses TRBV5-4 with TRBJ1-2; D is possibly TRBD1 (6 bases). From germline, CDR1 is SGHNT and CDR2 YYREEE (reference sequence). Trimming shortened V by 0 bases and J by 2 bases, and 11 bases separated the two germline ends. This CDR3 is 15 amino acids long. CDR3 in DNA: TGTGCCAGCAGCTTGGGAGGGGGATCCAACTATGGCTACACCTTC. It specifies CASSLGGGSNYGYTF.

The chain is built from TRBV19 and TRBJ1-1, with 9 nucleotides matching TRBD1. CDR1 is LNHDA and CDR2 is SQIVND in the germline V gene (reference sequence). CDR3 length: 18 residues. V lost 3 bases, J lost 8 bases, and 19 bases stayed unmatched. DNA for the CDR3: TGTGCCAGTAGTATCGGGGGAGGGACAGGGACTCTACTGGCGGAAGCTTTCTTT. Its translation is CASSIGGGTGTLLAEAFF.

The chain recombines TRBV5-1 with TRBJ2-7, with D possibly TRBD2 on 6 matching bases. Germline V gene sequence: CDR1 SGHRS, CDR2 YFSETQ. The CDR3 is made up of 16 amino acids. V shed 0 bases and J shed 2 bases, with 15 bases lying between them. CDR3 amino acids: CASSLESGALPYEQYF. The DNA of the CDR3 is TGCGCCAGCAGCTTGGAGTCGGGAGCCCTTCCCTACGAGCAGTACTTC.

The chain uses TRBV6-5 and TRBJ1-2, with a tentative D call TRBD1 (6 bases). The CDR3 contains 15 residues. Per the germline V gene, CDR1 is MNHEY and CDR2 is SVGAGI. V lost 2 bases and J lost 4, with 14 bases in between. The CDR3 here is CASSYSRGAFYGYTF. The CDR3 DNA reads TGTGCCAGCAGTTACAGTCGGGGGGCTTTCTATGGCTACACCTTC.

The rearrangement links TRBV4-1 to TRBJ1-3; no clear D. V lost 0 bases to trimming and J lost 4 bases, with 13 bases between them. The CDR3 is made up of 16 amino acids. In germline, CDR1 is MGHRA, CDR2 YSYEKL. This CDR3 is CASSQEGNAGGNTIYF. CDR3 DNA: TGCGCCAGCAGCCAAGAAGGCAACGCGGGGGGAAACACCATATATTTT.

V is TRBV2 and J is TRBJ2-7; 7 bases are shared with TRBD2. Germline loops: CDR1 SNHLY, CDR2 FYNNEI. Losses at the gene ends were 7 bases for V and 7 bases for J; bases not matched to a gene: 16. The CDR3 sequence is 15 residues long. In nucleotides, the CDR3 is TGTGCCAGCAAACGGGAGGAACTAGCGAGTAAGGAGCAGTACTTC. It specifies CASKREELASKEQYF.

This clone was counted a single time. The rearrangement joins TRBV28 to TRBJ2-3, with 7 positions matching TRBD1. The CDR3 sequence is 17 residues long. CDR1 is MDHEN, CDR2 SYDVKM, per germline. Losses at the gene ends were 4 bases for V and 3 bases for J; bases not matched to a gene: 13. The CDR3 loop is CASSSNTGEGYTDTQYF. CDR3 nucleotides: TGTGCCAGCAGTTCAAACACAGGGGAAGGATATACAGATACGCAGTATTTT.

The V gene is TRBV30, the J gene TRBJ2-5; 7 bases map to TRBD1. This CDR3 spans 13 amino acids. Germline V gene sequence: CDR1 GTSNPN, CDR2 SVGIG (reference sequence). J was trimmed by 3 bases and V by 4 bases; bases with no gene match: 5. The CDR3 spells CAWMIQGEETQYF. The CDR3 region has the DNA TGTGCCTGGATGATCCAGGGGGAAGAGACCCAGTACTTC. Complete variable domain (other parts from reference TRBV30 and TRBJ2-5): SQTIHQWPATLVQPVGSPLSLECTVEGTSNPNLYWYRQAAGRGLQLLFYSVGIGQISSEVPQNLSASRPQDRQFILSSKKLLLSDSGFYLCAWMIQGEETQYFGPGTRLLVL.

Points on this clone: The junction departs from the called germline gene at one end, perhaps through a read error. V gene TRBV28 combines with J gene TRBJ2-7; TRBD2 might be the D (6 bases). This CDR3 spans 12 amino acids. Germline values: CDR1 MDHEN, CDR2 SYDVKM. In DNA form, the CDR3 reads TGTGCCAGCAGTTTAAGGAGGAGGGGCCTTTCCTTC. It encodes CASSLRRRGLSF.

The chain joins TRBV28 to TRBJ2-4, with 9 bases identical to TRBD1. The germline V gene encodes CDR1 MDHEN and CDR2 SYDVKM. The CDR3 loop spans 16 amino acids. V was pared by 8 bases and J by 8 bases, with 16 bases of the junction left unmatched. CDR3: CASVPGQGKGSDIQYF. In DNA form, the CDR3 reads TGTGCCAGCGTCCCCGGACAGGGGAAGGGTTCGGACATTCAGTACTTC.

The J gene is TRBJ2-7, the V gene TRBV27, with 11 bases aligning to TRBD2. V was clipped by 6 bases and J by 2 bases; unmatched bases: 6. The CDR3 is 15 amino acids. CDR1 MNHEY and CDR2 SMNVEV come from the germline V gene (reference sequence). The CDR3 loop is CASSVSGRETYEQYF. The DNA for the CDR3 is TGTGCCAGCAGCGTTAGCGGGAGGGAGACCTACGAGCAGTACTTC.

The gene calls are TRBV5-1 and TRBJ2-1, with D possibly matching TRBD2 (5 bases). Trimming cost V 4 bases and J 2 bases, with 13 bases left between them. Germline CDR1 and CDR2: SGHRS and YFSETQ. CDR3 length: 15 residues. The CDR3 loop is CASSPNEGPYNEQFF. CDR3 DNA: TGCGCCAGCAGCCCTAACGAGGGCCCCTACAATGAGCAGTTCTTC. Complete variable domain (other parts from reference TRBV5-1 and TRBJ2-1): KAGVTQTPRYLIKTRGQQVTLSCSPISGHRSVSWYQQTPGQGLQFLFEYFSETQRNKGNFPGRFSGRQFSNSRSEMNVSTLELGDSALYLCASSPNEGPYNEQFFGPGTRLTVL.

CDR3: CASKFSGNGATEAFF. The CDR3 nucleotides read TGTGCCAGCAAATTCTCAGGGAACGGAGCGACTGAAGCTTTCTTT. The chain uses TRBV2 and TRBJ1-1, with D perhaps matching TRBD1 (5 bases). There are 15 residues in the CDR3. Trimming took off 7 bases at V and 5 bases at J, with 20 bases between the two ends. The germline V gene has CDR1 SNHLY and CDR2 FYNNEI.

The chain joins TRBV11-3 to TRBJ2-5; 8 bases match TRBD2. Germline assignment: CDR1 SGHNT and CDR2 YENEEA. V lost 5 bases, J lost 5 bases, and 7 bases stayed unmatched. The CDR3 covers 14 residues. This CDR3 is CASSTISGTETQYF. As DNA, the CDR3 is TGTGCCAGCAGCACCATTAGCGGGACCGAGACCCAGTACTTC.

The chain uses TRBV29-1 and TRBJ2-1; D is unresolved. The CDR3 extends over 10 amino acids. Germline V gene lookup returns CDR1 SQVTM and CDR2 ANQGSEA. V lost 7 bases, J lost 4 bases, and 5 bases lay in between. CDR3 in amino acids: CSAHYNEQFF. The CDR3 bases are TGCAGCGCCCATTACAATGAGCAGTTCTTC.

The chain has TRBV11-1 and TRBJ1-1; 9 bases are shared with TRBD1. The CDR3 is 14 residues long. V lost 6 bases, J lost 4 bases, and 6 bases stayed unmatched. Germline V CDR1 and CDR2: SGHAT, FQDESV (reference sequence). The CDR3 region has the DNA TGTGCCAGCAGAACCCGACAGGGGGTCACTGAAGCTTTCTTT. This encodes CASRTRQGVTEAFF. Full variable domain (remainder filled in from reference TRBV11-1 and TRBJ1-1): EAEVAQSPRYKITEKSQAVAFWCDPISGHATLYWYRQILGQGPELLVQFQDESVVDDSQLPKDRFSAERLKGVDSTLKIQPAELGDSAMYLCASRTRQGVTEAFFGQGTRLTVV.

The chain recombines TRBV4-1 with TRBJ2-4, with D maybe TRBD2 (6 bases). Looked up from germline, CDR1 is MGHRA and CDR2 is YSYEKL. The V end was cut by 0 bases, the J end by 7 bases, with 13 bases between. The CDR3 loop spans 15 amino acids. The CDR3 nucleotides are TGCGCCAGCAGCCAAGAGGCTACCCGGGGGAACATTCAGTACTTC. This encodes CASSQEATRGNIQYF.

This chain uses TRBV5-1 with TRBJ2-5, with 11 positions matching TRBD1. The V segment lost 2 bases and the J segment 5 bases; nucleotides outside the gene matches: 5. CDR1 is SGHRS and CDR2 is YFSETQ in the germline V gene. The CDR3 sequence is 15 residues long. The CDR3 DNA reads as TGCGCCAGCAGCTTCACCGGGACAGGGGGGGAGACCCAGTACTTC. Its protein is CASSFTGTGGETQYF.

The J gene is TRBJ2-1, the V gene TRBV5-6, with D unclear. This CDR3 comprises 15 residues. The germline V gene has CDR1 SGHDT and CDR2 YYEEEE. Trimming left V 0 bases short and J 6 bases short, with 13 bases between. The CDR3 DNA reads as TGTGCCAGCAGCTTGGGTCCTGCTAGTAGCAATGAGCAGTTCTTC. Translated, it gives CASSLGPASSNEQFF.

The rearrangement links TRBV27 to TRBJ2-5, with 9 nucleotides matching TRBD2. Trimming took 6 bases from V and 2 from J; bases not matched to a gene: 13. Germline-derived CDR1 and CDR2 are MNHEY and SMNVEV (reference sequence). The CDR3 is made up of 17 amino acids. The CDR3 here is CASSQRGGLAIQETQYF. The CDR3 DNA follows: TGTGCCAGCAGCCAAAGGGGGGGACTAGCCATACAAGAGACCCAGTACTTC.

V gene TRBV9 combines with J gene TRBJ1-2; perhaps TRBD1 as D (5 bases). The length of the CDR3 is 13 residues. The V gene lost 0 bases and the J gene lost 5 bases, with 8 bases spanning the gap. The germline gives CDR1 SGDLS, CDR2 YYNGEE. CDR3 sequence: CASSVDAGYGYTF. Here the CDR3 DNA reads TGTGCCAGCAGCGTAGACGCAGGGTATGGCTACACCTTC.

V is TRBV19 and J is TRBJ2-3; possibly TRBD1 for D (6 bases). The germline V gene encodes CDR1 LNHDA and CDR2 SQIVND (reference sequence). This CDR3 is 14 amino acids long. The V gene lost 5 bases and the J gene lost 5 bases, with 14 bases spanning the gap. CDR3 in amino acids: CASSVQGQGDTQYF. In nucleotides, the CDR3 is TGTGCCAGTAGTGTCCAGGGGCAGGGAGATACGCAGTATTTT.

The CDR3 spells CASSFRRENPGELFF. CDR3 sequence (DNA): TGTGCCAGCAGCTTCAGGCGGGAGAATCCCGGGGAGCTGTTTTTT. This chain uses TRBV11-2 with TRBJ2-2; 7 bases map to TRBD2. The germline gives CDR1 SGHAT, CDR2 FQNNGV. CDR3 size: 15 residues. The trim removed 3 bases at V and 6 bases at J, leaving 7 bases unmatched.

The chain employs TRBV9 and TRBJ1-2, with no clear D. CDR3 length: 17 amino acids. V was pared by 0 bases and J by 0 bases, with 15 bases between. Germline CDR1 is SGDLS and CDR2 is YYNGEE. Here the CDR3 reads CASSVGGPLITNYGYTF. The CDR3 coding sequence is TGTGCCAGCAGCGTAGGAGGGCCCCTGATAACTAACTATGGCTACACCTTC.

V usage is TRBV5-4 and J usage is TRBJ1-2; 8 nucleotides agree with TRBD1. Germline values: CDR1 SGHNT, CDR2 YYREEE (reference sequence). This CDR3 has 17 amino acids. V dropped 4 bases and J dropped 7; count of bases not matched to a gene: 18. The CDR3 sequence: CASSRPNARTGGGGYTF. CDR3 nucleotide sequence: TGTGCCAGCAGCCGCCCCAATGCAAGAACAGGGGGTGGTGGCTACACCTTC. Drawing the rest from reference TRBV5-4 and TRBJ1-2, the complete variable domain is ETGVTQSPTHLIKTRGQQVTLRCSSQSGHNTVSWYQQALGQGPQFIFQYYREEENGRGNFPPRFSGLQFPNYSSELNVNALELDDSALYLCASSRPNARTGGGGYTFGSGTRLTVV.

The chain couples TRBV27 to TRBJ1-1; 7 bases agree with TRBD1. The CDR3 runs to 13 residues. Trimming cost V 5 bases and J 3 bases; bases outside gene matches: 3. CDR1 is MNHEY and CDR2 is SMNVEV in the germline V gene (reference sequence). CDR3 DNA: TGTGCCAGCAGTCAAACAGGGGACACTGAAGCTTTCTTT. Amino acid sequence: CASSQTGDTEAFF.

The CDR3 protein is CASSEAQGPGPSGGQYF. The CDR3 DNA is TGTGCCAGCAGTGAGGCTCAAGGGCCGGGCCCTTCGGGGGGGCAGTACTTC. The rearrangement uses TRBV6-1 and TRBJ2-7; TRBD2 matches 7 bases. The CDR3 sequence is 17 residues long. V trimming: 3 bases; J trimming: 9 bases; junction bases outside the gene matches: 20. Germline CDR1 MNHNS, CDR2 SASEGT.

This rearrangement joins TRBV5-1 to TRBJ1-2, with TRBD1 matching over 7 bases. The V gene's germline CDR1 is SGHRS and CDR2 YFSETQ. The CDR3 spans 14 residues. After removal of 0 bases from V and 6 bases from J, the junction contained 5 bases not matched to a gene. CDR3 DNA: TGCGCCAGCAGCTTGGATACAGGGGTAAATGGCTACACCTTC. Protein product: CASSLDTGVNGYTF.

This clone was found a few times. The chain employs TRBV2 and TRBJ1-4, with D perhaps matching TRBD1 (5 bases). There are 13 residues in the CDR3. The germline V gene encodes CDR1 SNHLY and CDR2 FYNNEI. Trimming stripped 2 bases from V and 8 bases from J, with 9 bases between. The CDR3: CASSENGGEKLFF. DNA for the CDR3: TGTGCCAGCAGTGAAAACGGGGGGGAAAAACTGTTTTTT.